This T cell receptor (beta chain) was recorded in a study of shared clonotypes between healthy human individuals. Regarding the study as a whole: A reduction in generation probabilities was seen for non-shared clonotypes relative to those shared by all four donors. The donor pool, a small one, limited the genetic and exposure-history diversity represented.

V was shortened by 4 bases and J by 0 bases, with 7 bases between the two germline ends. CDR3 length equals 13 residues. Germline CDR1 and CDR2: MNHEY and SMNVEV (reference sequence). Each cell subset's genomic DNA was divided evenly among several immunoSEQ plates. The protocol was immunoSEQ multiplex PCR, while the TCRdb copy is restricted to in-frame clones and leaves out a portion. The sample contains about 1.1 million clones, around 77% of which appear only once. Note on this clone: Its antigen remains unknown.

The chain recombines TRBV27 with TRBJ2-7; D is uncertain. The sequencing sample was made of memory CD4+ T cells from PBMCs. This sample's subset: CD45RA-negative fraction. The source is a man younger than 30 in good health. Some clones in this sample may be carry-over from other donors' samples. DNA of the CDR3: TGTGCCAGCAGTTCCGACAACTCCTACGAGCAGTACTTC. Translating gives CASSSDNSYEQYF.